The 10 T cell receptor beta chains below were found in one sample sequenced in a study of blood T cell repertoires in COVID-19. The data were produced by immunoSEQ multiplex PCR, yet TCRdb's version contains in-frame clones alone and is incomplete. Altogether 180,000 or so clones are present, 65% to 90% being singletons, with the ten largest covering 8% to 10%. The sample taken for sequencing was peripheral blood. The source of these receptors is a man aged 55 to 70 with acute or convalescent COVID-19.

The V gene is TRBV12-3 or TRBV12-4, the J gene TRBJ1-2; unclear D gene. V lost 3 bases to trimming and J lost 7 bases, with 9 bases between them. The CDR3 spans 12 residues. The CDR3, as DNA: TGTGCCAGCAGTTTTGAGGAAAGTGGCTACACCTTC. Amino acids: CASSFEESGYTF.

This chain links TRBV27 with TRBJ2-1, with TRBD1 matching over 10 bases. V dropped 8 bases and J dropped 4; count of bases not matched to a gene: 11. The CDR3 runs to 16 residues. Germline loops: CDR1 MNHEY, CDR2 SMNVEV (reference sequence). DNA for the CDR3: TGTGCCAGCCGACTAAAGACGGGACAGGGGTACAATGAGCAGTTCTTC. Protein: CASRLKTGQGYNEQFF.

The rearrangement joins TRBV5-1 to TRBJ2-1; 7 nucleotides agree with TRBD1. The CDR3 loop spans 15 amino acids. Germline assignment: CDR1 SGHRS and CDR2 YFSETQ. Germline trimming cut 3 bases from V and 6 bases from J; bases unmatched to any gene: 9. CDR3 in DNA: TGCGCCAGCAGCTCGGACAGGATCCCCGCCAATGAGCAGTTCTTC. It translates to CASSSDRIPANEQFF.

This chain uses TRBV5-1 with TRBJ2-7; the D gene is possibly TRBD2 (5 bases). The CDR3 length is 14 residues. V was cut by 4 bases and J by 4 bases, with 15 bases left in between. Germline V lookup: CDR1 SGHRS, CDR2 YFSETQ. CDR3 DNA: TGCGCCAGCAGCCCCGTTCGGGGTTCGTACGAGCAGTACTTC. It is translated as CASSPVRGSYEQYF.

The rearrangement joins TRBV5-1 to TRBJ1-4; no firm D call. V lost 5 bases, J lost 7 bases, and 15 bases lay in between. CDR1 and CDR2 from the germline V gene are SGHRS and YFSETQ. This CDR3 has 14 amino acids. The chain's CDR3 is CASRSAAEAEKLFF. The CDR3 region has the DNA TGCGCCAGCAGGTCGGCGGCCGAGGCTGAAAAACTGTTTTTT.

The chain has TRBV30 and TRBJ1-1, with D perhaps TRBD1 (5 bases). This CDR3 region has 16 residues. CDR1 is GTSNPN and CDR2 is SVGIG in the germline V gene (reference sequence). Trimming removed 0 bases from V and 0 bases from J, with 14 bases in between. CDR3 loop: CAWSVQGKGMNTEAFF. CDR3 nucleotides: TGTGCCTGGAGTGTTCAGGGAAAGGGGATGAACACTGAAGCTTTCTTT. Looking up the rest from reference TRBV30 and TRBJ1-1 gives the full variable domain: SQTIHQWPATLVQPVGSPLSLECTVEGTSNPNLYWYRQAAGRGLQLLFYSVGIGQISSEVPQNLSASRPQDRQFILSSKKLLLSDSGFYLCAWSVQGKGMNTEAFFGQGTRLTVV.

The V and J genes are TRBV7-8 and TRBJ1-3, with 7 bases matching TRBD1. The CDR3 has 15 amino acids. Per the germline V gene, CDR1 is SGHVS and CDR2 is FQNEAQ. The junction had 2 bases not matched to a gene; V was cut back by 3 bases and J by 0 bases. The CDR3 reads CASSFDRDSGNTIYF. The CDR3 DNA reads TGTGCCAGCAGCTTTGACAGGGACTCTGGAAACACCATATATTTT. The full variable domain, with the rest looked up from reference TRBV7-8 and TRBJ1-3, is GAGVSQSPRYKVAKRGQDVALRCDPISGHVSLFWYQQALGQGPEFLTYFQNEAQLDKSGLPSDRFFAERPEGSVSTLKIQRTQQEDSAVYLCASSFDRDSGNTIYFGEGSWLTVV.

The chain recombines TRBV7-8 with TRBJ2-2, with 11 bases that match TRBD2. This CDR3 has 15 residues. With 5 bases clipped from V and 4 bases from J, the junction kept 3 bases outside the gene matches. From germline, CDR1 is SGHVS and CDR2 FQNEAQ. This CDR3 reads CASSMTSGVTGELFF. The CDR3 region has the DNA TGTGCCAGCAGCATGACTAGCGGGGTCACCGGGGAGCTGTTTTTT.

The J gene is TRBJ1-1, the V gene TRBV18; a possible D gene is TRBD1 (5 bases). Germline V CDR1 and CDR2: KGHSH, LQKENI. V was shortened by 4 bases and J by 0 bases, with 33 bases between the two germline ends. The CDR3 covers 22 residues. The CDR3 sequence is CASSRWGSDTPKTLRMNTEAFF. The CDR3 DNA reads TGTGCCAGCTCACGATGGGGCTCCGACACCCCTAAAACACTCCGAATGAACACTGAAGCTTTCTTT.

The chain employs TRBV30 and TRBJ2-2; 7 bases map to TRBD2. This CDR3 has 17 residues. Trimming cost V 5 bases and J 7 bases; bases outside gene matches: 19. Germline CDR1 reads GTSNPN; CDR2 reads SVGIG (reference sequence). In nucleotides, the CDR3 is TGTGCCTGGTTGAAGGCGCTAGCGGATCTTTTCTTCGGGGAGCTGTTTTTT. Protein: CAWLKALADLFFGELFF.